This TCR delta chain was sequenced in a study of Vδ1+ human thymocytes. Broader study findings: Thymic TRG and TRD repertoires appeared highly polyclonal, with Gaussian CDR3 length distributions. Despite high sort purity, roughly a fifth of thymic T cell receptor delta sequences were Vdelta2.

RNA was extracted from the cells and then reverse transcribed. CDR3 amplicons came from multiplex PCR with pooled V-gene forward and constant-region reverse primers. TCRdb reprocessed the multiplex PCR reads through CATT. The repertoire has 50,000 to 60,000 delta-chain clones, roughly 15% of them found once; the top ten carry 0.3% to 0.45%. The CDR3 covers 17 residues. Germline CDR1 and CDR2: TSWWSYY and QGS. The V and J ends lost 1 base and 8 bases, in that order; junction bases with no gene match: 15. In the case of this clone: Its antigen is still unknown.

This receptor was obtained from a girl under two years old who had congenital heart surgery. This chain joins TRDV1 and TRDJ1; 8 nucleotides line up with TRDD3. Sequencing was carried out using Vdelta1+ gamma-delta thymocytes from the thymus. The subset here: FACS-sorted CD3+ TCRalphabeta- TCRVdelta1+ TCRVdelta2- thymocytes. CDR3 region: CALGEREPSGGLPKLIF. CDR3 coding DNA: TGTGCTCTTGGGGAACGTGAGCCGTCTGGGGGACTTCCAAAACTCATCTTT.